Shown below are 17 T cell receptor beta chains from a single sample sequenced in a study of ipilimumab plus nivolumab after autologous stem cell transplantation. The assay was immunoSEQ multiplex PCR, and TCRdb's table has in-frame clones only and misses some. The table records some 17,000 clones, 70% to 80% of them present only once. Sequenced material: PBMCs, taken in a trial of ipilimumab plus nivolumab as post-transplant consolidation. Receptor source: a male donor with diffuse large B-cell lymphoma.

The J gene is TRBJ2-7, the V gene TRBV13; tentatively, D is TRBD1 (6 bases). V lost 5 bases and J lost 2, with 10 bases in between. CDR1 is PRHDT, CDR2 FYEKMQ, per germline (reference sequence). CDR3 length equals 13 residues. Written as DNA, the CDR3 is TGTGCCAGCAGCCCTACAGGGCCCTACGAGCAGTACTTC. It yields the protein CASSPTGPYEQYF. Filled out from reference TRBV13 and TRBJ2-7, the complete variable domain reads AAGVIQSPRHLIKEKRETATLKCYPIPRHDTVYWYQQGPGQDPQFLISFYEKMQSDKGSIPDRFSAQQFSDYHSELNMSSLELGDSALYFCASSPTGPYEQYFGPGTRLTVT.

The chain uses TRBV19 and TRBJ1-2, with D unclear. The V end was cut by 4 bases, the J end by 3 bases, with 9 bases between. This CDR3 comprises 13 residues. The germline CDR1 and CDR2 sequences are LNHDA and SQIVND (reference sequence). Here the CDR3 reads CASSRREDYGYTF. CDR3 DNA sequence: TGTGCCAGTAGTAGAAGGGAAGACTATGGCTACACCTTC.

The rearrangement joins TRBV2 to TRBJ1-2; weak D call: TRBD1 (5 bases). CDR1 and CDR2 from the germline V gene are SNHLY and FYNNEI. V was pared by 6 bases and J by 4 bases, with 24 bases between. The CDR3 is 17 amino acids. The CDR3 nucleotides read TGTGCCAGCAGGCGTGGGACGGGGGGTCCCCTCACCTATGGCTACACCTTC. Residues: CASRRGTGGPLTYGYTF.

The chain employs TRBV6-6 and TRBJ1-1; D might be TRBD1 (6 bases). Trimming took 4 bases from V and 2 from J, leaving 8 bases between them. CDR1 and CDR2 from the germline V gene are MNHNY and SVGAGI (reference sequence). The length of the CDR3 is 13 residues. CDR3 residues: CASSLQGNTEAFF. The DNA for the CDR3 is TGTGCCAGCAGTTTACAGGGCAACACTGAAGCTTTCTTT.

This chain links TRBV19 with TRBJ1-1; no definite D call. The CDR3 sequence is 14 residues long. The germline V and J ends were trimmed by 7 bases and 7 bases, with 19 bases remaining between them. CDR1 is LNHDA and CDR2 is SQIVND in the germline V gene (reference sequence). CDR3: CASNSDGALYEAFF. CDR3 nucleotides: TGTGCCAGTAACTCGGACGGCGCACTATATGAAGCTTTCTTT.

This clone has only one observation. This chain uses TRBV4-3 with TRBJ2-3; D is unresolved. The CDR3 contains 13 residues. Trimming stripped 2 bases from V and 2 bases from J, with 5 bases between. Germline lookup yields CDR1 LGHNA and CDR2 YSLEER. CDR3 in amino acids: CASSQQSTDTQYF. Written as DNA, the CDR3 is TGCGCCAGCAGCCAACAGTCCACAGATACGCAGTATTTT.

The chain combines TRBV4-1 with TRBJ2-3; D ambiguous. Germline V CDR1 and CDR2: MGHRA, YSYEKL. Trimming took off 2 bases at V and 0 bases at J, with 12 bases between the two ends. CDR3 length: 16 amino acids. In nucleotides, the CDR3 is TGCGCCAGCAGCCAATCGCGGACCACTAGCACAGATACGCAGTATTTT. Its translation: CASSQSRTTSTDTQYF.

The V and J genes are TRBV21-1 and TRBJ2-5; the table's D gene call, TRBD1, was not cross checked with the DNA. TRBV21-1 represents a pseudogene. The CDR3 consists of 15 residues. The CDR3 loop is CASSKAPTGGETQYF. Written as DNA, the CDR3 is TGTGCCAGCAGCAAGGCTCCTACAGGGGGAGAGACCCAGTACTTC.

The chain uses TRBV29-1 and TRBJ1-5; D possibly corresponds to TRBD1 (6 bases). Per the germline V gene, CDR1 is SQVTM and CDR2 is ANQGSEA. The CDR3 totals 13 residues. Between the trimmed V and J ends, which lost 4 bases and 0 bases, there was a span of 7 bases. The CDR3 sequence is CSVARGSNQPQHF. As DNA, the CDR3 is TGCAGCGTTGCCAGGGGTAGCAATCAGCCCCAGCATTTT.

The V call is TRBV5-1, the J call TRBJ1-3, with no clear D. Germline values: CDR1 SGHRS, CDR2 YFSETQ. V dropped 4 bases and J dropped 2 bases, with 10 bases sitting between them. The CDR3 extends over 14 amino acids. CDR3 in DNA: TGCGCCAGCAGCCGATCAGAGACTGGAAACACCATATATTTT. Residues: CASSRSETGNTIYF.

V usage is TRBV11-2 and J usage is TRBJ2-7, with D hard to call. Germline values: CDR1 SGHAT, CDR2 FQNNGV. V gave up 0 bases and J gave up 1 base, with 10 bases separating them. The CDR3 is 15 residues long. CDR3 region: CASSLELGPSYEQYF. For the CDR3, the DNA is TGTGCCAGCAGCTTAGAGCTCGGTCCGTCCTACGAGCAGTACTTC. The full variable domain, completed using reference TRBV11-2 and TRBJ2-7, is EAGVAQSPRYKIIEKRQSVAFWCNPISGHATLYWYQQILGQGPKLLIQFQNNGVVDDSQLPKDRFSAERLKGVDSTLKIQPAKLEDSAVYLCASSLELGPSYEQYFGPGTRLTVT.

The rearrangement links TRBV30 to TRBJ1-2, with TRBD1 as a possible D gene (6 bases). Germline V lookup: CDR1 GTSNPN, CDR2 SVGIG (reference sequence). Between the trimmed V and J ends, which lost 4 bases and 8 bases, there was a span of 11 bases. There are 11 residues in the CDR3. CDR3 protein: CAWKQGRGYTF. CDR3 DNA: TGTGCCTGGAAACAGGGCCGAGGCTACACCTTC. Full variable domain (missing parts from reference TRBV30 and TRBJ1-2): SQTIHQWPATLVQPVGSPLSLECTVEGTSNPNLYWYRQAAGRGLQLLFYSVGIGQISSEVPQNLSASRPQDRQFILSSKKLLLSDSGFYLCAWKQGRGYTFGSGTRLTVV.

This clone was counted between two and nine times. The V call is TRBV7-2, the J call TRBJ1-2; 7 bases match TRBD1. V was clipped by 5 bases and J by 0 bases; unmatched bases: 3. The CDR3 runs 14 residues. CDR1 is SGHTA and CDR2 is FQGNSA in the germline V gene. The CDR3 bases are TGTGCCAGCAGCCCCAGGGGGGCTAACTATGGCTACACCTTC. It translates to CASSPRGANYGYTF.

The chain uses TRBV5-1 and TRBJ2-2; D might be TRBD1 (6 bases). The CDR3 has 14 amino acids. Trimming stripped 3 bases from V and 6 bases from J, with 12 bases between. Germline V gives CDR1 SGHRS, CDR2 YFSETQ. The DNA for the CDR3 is TGCGCCAGCAGCTCGTCAGGGGAGTCCGGGGAGCTGTTTTTT. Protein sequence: CASSSSGESGELFF.

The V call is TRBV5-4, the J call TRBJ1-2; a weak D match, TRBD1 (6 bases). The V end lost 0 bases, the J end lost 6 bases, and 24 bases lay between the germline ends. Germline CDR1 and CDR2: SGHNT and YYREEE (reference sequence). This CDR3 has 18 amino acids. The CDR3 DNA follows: TGTGCCAGCAGCTTGGAGTTCCGCGGTGCAGGGGCGGTTAATGGCTACACCTTC. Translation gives CASSLEFRGAGAVNGYTF.

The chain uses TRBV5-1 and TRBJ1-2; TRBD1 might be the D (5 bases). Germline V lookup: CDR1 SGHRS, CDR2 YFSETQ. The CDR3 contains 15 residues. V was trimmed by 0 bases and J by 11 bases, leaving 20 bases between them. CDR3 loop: CASSLGAGTVTDYTF. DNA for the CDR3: TGCGCCAGCAGCTTGGGGGCAGGGACGGTTACGGATTACACCTTC.

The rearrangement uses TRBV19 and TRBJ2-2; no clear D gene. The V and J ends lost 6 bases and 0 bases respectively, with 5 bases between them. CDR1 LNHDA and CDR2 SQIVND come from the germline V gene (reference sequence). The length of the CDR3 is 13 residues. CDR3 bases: TGTGCCAGTAGAGCCACGAACACCGGGGAGCTGTTTTTT. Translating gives CASRATNTGELFF.